Below are 8 T cell receptor beta chains sequenced from a single sample in a study of graft-versus-host responses after intestinal transplantation. These receptors' antigens are unknown. Some clones are missing from TCRdb's copy, which holds only in-frame ones; the method was immunoSEQ multiplex PCR. The sample contains 70,000 to 95,000 clones, 90% to 95% of which appear only once. The sample consisted of unstimulated CD8+ T cells sorted from spleen or lymph node cells, taken before transplant. These receptors were collected from a human donor who was the organ donor for an intestinal transplant.

The CDR3: CASSLTLLAYEQYF. In nucleotides, the CDR3 is TGTGCCAGCAGTTTAACCCTACTAGCTTACGAGCAGTACTTC. The genes are TRBV28 and TRBJ2-7, with a tentative D call TRBD2 (6 bases). Trimming removed 2 bases at V and 4 bases at J, with 12 bases between. The CDR3 has 14 amino acids. The germline V gene has CDR1 MDHEN and CDR2 SYDVKM.

The chain joins TRBV27 to TRBJ2-7; 8 nucleotides align to TRBD2. The V and J ends lost 5 bases and 3 bases, in that order; junction bases with no gene match: 9. The CDR3 contains 15 residues. Germline V gene sequence: CDR1 MNHEY, CDR2 SMNVEV (reference sequence). DNA of the CDR3: TGTGCCAGCAGTACGGCGGGGGGATATTACTACGAGCAGTACTTC. This gives the protein CASSTAGGYYYEQYF.

This chain links TRBV28 with TRBJ2-7; 7 nucleotides align to TRBD1. Germline V gene sequence: CDR1 MDHEN, CDR2 SYDVKM. V was pared by 4 bases and J by 3 bases, with 3 bases of the junction left unmatched. The CDR3 consists of 13 residues. The chain's CDR3 is CASSWDRRYEQYF. CDR3 sequence (DNA): TGTGCCAGCAGTTGGGACAGACGCTACGAGCAGTACTTC.

The V and J genes are TRBV7-3 and TRBJ2-5; 8 positions agree with TRBD1. Trimming cost V 2 bases and J 5 bases; bases outside gene matches: 10. The CDR3 is 16 residues long. CDR1 is SGHTA, CDR2 FQGTGA, per germline. CDR3 DNA sequence: TGTGCCAGCAGCTTAGCCGGCCAGGGGGCGCGGGAGACCCAGTACTTC. Protein product: CASSLAGQGARETQYF.

The rearrangement links TRBV13 to TRBJ2-2; TRBD2 matches 9 bases. The CDR3 spans 16 residues. Germline trimming cut 3 bases from V and 4 bases from J; bases unmatched to any gene: 6. Germline CDR1 reads PRHDT; CDR2 reads FYEKMQ (reference sequence). CDR3 coding DNA: TGTGCCAGCAGCTTTCTAGCGGGGTTATTCACCGGGGAGCTGTTTTTT. Translation gives CASSFLAGLFTGELFF.

The chain has TRBV6-5 and TRBJ2-1; 9 nucleotides align to TRBD2. The trim removed 4 bases at V and 6 bases at J, leaving 7 bases unmatched. The CDR3 spans 15 residues. Germline CDR1 is MNHEY and CDR2 is SVGAGI. The CDR3 reads CASSLSRAGGNEQFF. The DNA for the CDR3 is TGTGCCAGCAGTTTGTCCCGAGCGGGAGGCAATGAGCAGTTCTTC.

The chain uses TRBV5-6 and TRBJ1-1; tentatively, D is TRBD1 (6 bases). V lost 1 base and J lost 6, with 16 bases in between. Germline CDR1 SGHDT, CDR2 YYEEEE. CDR3 length equals 15 residues. CDR3: CASSLWWTEEAEAFF. CDR3 sequence (DNA): TGTGCCAGCAGCTTGTGGTGGACAGAGGAGGCTGAAGCTTTCTTT.

The rearrangement uses TRBV6-5 and TRBJ1-2, with D tentatively TRBD1 (5 bases). This CDR3 has 13 amino acids. V was pared by 0 bases and J by 8 bases, with 10 bases between. Germline CDR1 reads MNHEY; CDR2 reads SVGAGI. The DNA for the CDR3 is TGTGCCAGCAGTTACTCGGAGGGGCAGGGCTACACCTTC. It codes for CASSYSEGQGYTF.